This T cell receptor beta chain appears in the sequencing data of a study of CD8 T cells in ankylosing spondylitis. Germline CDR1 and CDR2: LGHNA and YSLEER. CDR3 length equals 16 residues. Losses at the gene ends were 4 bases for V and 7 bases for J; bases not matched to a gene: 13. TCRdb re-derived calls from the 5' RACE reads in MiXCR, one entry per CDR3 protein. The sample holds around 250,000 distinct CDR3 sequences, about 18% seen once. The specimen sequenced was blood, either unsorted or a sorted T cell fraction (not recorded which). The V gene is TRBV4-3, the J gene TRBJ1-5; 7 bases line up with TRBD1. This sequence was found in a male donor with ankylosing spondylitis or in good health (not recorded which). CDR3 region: CASSPSRAGGRQPQHF. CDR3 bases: TGCGCCAGCAGCCCCTCGAGGGCAGGGGGAAGGCAGCCCCAGCATTTT.